These 6 T cell receptor beta chains originate from one sample sequenced in a study of T-cell memory formation after mild COVID-19. MiXCR was run by TCRdb on the 5' RACE reads, yielding one entry per CDR3 protein. The repertoire holds roughly 150,000 distinct CDR3 sequences, 14% seen once, with around an eighth in the top ten. Sequenced input: PBMCs or a T cell subset sorted from them (not recorded which). The receptor source for this set is an adult woman who had mild COVID-19 (a few samples of this study predate the infection). Cell type and time point are not known.

This rearrangement joins TRBV4-2 to TRBJ1-2, with unresolved D. Between the trimmed V and J ends, which lost 3 bases and 1 base, there was a span of 9 bases. The CDR3 is made up of 14 amino acids. Germline assignment: CDR1 LGHNA and CDR2 YNFKEQ. The CDR3 DNA follows: TGTGCCAGCAGCCAGAGGGAGATTAACTATGGCTACACCTTC. Translation gives CASSQREINYGYTF.

The chain couples TRBV20-1 to TRBJ2-5; TRBD2 matches at 11 bases. J lost 1 base, V lost 6 bases, and 4 bases had no gene match. The length of the CDR3 is 14 residues. From germline, CDR1 is DFQATT and CDR2 SNEGSKA (reference sequence). The CDR3 sequence: CSARGTSGQETQYF. CDR3 sequence (DNA): TGCAGTGCCCGGGGGACTAGCGGCCAAGAGACCCAGTACTTC.

This clonotype appeared a few times. V gene TRBV27 combines with J gene TRBJ2-1; TRBD2 aligns across 14 bases. The V and J ends lost 6 bases and 8 bases, in that order; junction bases with no gene match: 15. The CDR3 consists of 18 residues. CDR1 is MNHEY and CDR2 is SMNVEV in the germline V gene (reference sequence). This CDR3 reads CASRLGLAGGLGKDEQFF. The CDR3, as DNA: TGTGCCAGCAGGCTAGGACTAGCGGGAGGCCTGGGGAAAGATGAGCAGTTCTTC.

This clonotype was counted a single time. V usage is TRBV29-1 and J usage is TRBJ2-5; 11 bases line up with TRBD1. The CDR3 runs 14 residues. V shed 7 bases, J shed 4 bases, and the junction held 8 bases outside the gene matches. Looked up from germline, CDR1 is SQVTM and CDR2 is ANQGSEA. In DNA form, the CDR3 reads TGCAGCGCAACACCGGGACAGGGGGGAGAGACCCAGTACTTC. Its translation: CSATPGQGGETQYF.

V and J are TRBV4-2 and TRBJ2-7; 8 bases are shared with TRBD2. CDR3 length equals 15 residues. Germline V gene lookup returns CDR1 LGHNA and CDR2 YNFKEQ. V gave up 1 base and J gave up 2 bases; unmatched junction bases: 4. The CDR3 protein is CASSQALAGTYEQYF. Here the CDR3 DNA reads TGTGCCAGCAGCCAAGCCCTAGCGGGTACCTACGAGCAGTACTTC.

This clonotype was counted between two and nine times. This sequence joins TRBV7-2 and TRBJ2-7; D is possibly TRBD2 (6 bases). The CDR3 totals 14 residues. Per the germline V gene, CDR1 is SGHTA and CDR2 is FQGNSA. The V and J ends lost 1 base and 4 bases respectively, with 11 bases between them. The CDR3 nucleotides read TGTGCCAGCAGCTTAGACTGGCGGGGATACGAGCAGTACTTC. Translating it yields CASSLDWRGYEQYF.